Listed below are T cell receptor beta chains from one sample, sequenced in a study of shared clonotypes between healthy human individuals. The protocol was immunoSEQ multiplex PCR, while the TCRdb copy is restricted to in-frame clones and leaves out a portion. The sample gives 190,000 or so clones, over 85% of which show up once; 0.067% is in the top ten. Sequencing used naive CD4+ T cells sorted from blood. The receptors here all came from a woman aged 30 to 39 in good health. Both conserved end residues are part of each CDR3.

TRBJ2-5,TRBV19,CASSMQIQETQYF
TRBJ1-1,TRBV6-1,CASSANSAPDRGTVF
TRBJ2-7,TRBV27,CASSAGVNVEQYF
TRBJ2-7,TRBV4-1,CASSQGRVINSYEQYF
TRBJ2-3,TRBV5-1,CASSPFTDTQYF
TRBJ1-4,TRBV5-6,CASSRDPNEKLFF
TRBJ2-2,TRBV19,CATGLPHTGELFF
TRBJ2-5,TRBV29-1,CSVDRDEDETQYF
-,TRBV25-1,CASSGAGSYEQYF
TRBJ2-7,TRBV28,CASSLVGQNYEQYF
TRBJ2-7,TRBV28,CASSLRGHEQYF
TRBJ2-5,TRBV6-5,CASSLDRGLIDGQYF
TRBJ1-1,TRBV2,CASSPGHGVAEAFF
TRBJ1-1,TRBV6-5,CASSYSSRVDTEAFF
TRBJ2-1,TRBV5-1,CASSPTGTSGRNEQFF
TRBJ2-3,TRBV30,CAWAPGLAARGTQYF
TRBJ1-2,TRBV4-2,CASSQEDVPGTYGYTF
TRBJ2-6,TRBV19,CASSPGQATSGANVLTF
TRBJ2-7,TRBV28,CASSLSYYEQYF
TRBJ2-3,TRBV5-1,CASSHGGTYPPTDTQYF
TRBJ2-7,TRBV19,CASSTRDANSYEQYF
TRBJ1-1,TRBV2,CASSDISDFNTEAFF
-,TRBV28,CASSSQGLAGAYEQYF
TRBJ1-3,TRBV6-5,CASRSSGNTIYF